This passage covers 24 T cell receptor beta chains from one sample sequenced in a study of blood T cell repertoires in COVID-19. Here immunoSEQ multiplex PCR was the method, and the copy in TCRdb shows in-frame clones only, minus some. The sample comprises about 60,000 clones, 70% to 80% of which are singletons, and roughly 12% rests with the top ten. The sequenced sample was peripheral blood. Receptor source: a man older than 75 with acute or convalescent COVID-19.

The chain joins TRBV6-5 to TRBJ1-5; 8 bases line up with TRBD1. Germline lookup yields CDR1 MNHEY and CDR2 SVGAGI. Losses at the gene ends were 4 bases for V and 2 bases for J; bases not matched to a gene: 1. CDR3 length equals 14 residues. CDR3 DNA: TGTGCCAGCAGTTCGACAGGGGGCAATCAGCCCCAGCATTTT. It is translated as CASSSTGGNQPQHF.

This clone was detected only a few times. The V gene is TRBV5-6, the J gene TRBJ2-5; D is undetermined. The V and J ends lost 4 bases and 1 base respectively, with 14 bases between them. Germline-derived CDR1 and CDR2 are SGHDT and YYEEEE. The CDR3 runs to 15 residues. The CDR3 sequence is CASSLKPLIQETQYF. As DNA, the CDR3 is TGTGCCAGCAGCCTAAAACCCCTAATCCAAGAGACCCAGTACTTC.

The chain joins TRBV30 to TRBJ1-5; TRBD1 might be the D (5 bases). The CDR3 sequence is 13 residues long. Looked up from germline, CDR1 is GTSNPN and CDR2 is SVGIG (reference sequence). V was shortened by 0 bases and J by 2 bases, with 5 bases between the two germline ends. DNA for the CDR3: TGTGCCTGGAGTGTGACAGGCAATCAGCCCCAGCATTTT. Its translation: CAWSVTGNQPQHF.

This clone was detected once. The V and J genes are TRBV7-2 and TRBJ2-1; 10 positions match TRBD1. V was clipped by 3 bases and J by 6 bases; unmatched bases: 5. Germline CDR1 reads SGHTA; CDR2 reads FQGNSA. This CDR3 is 15 amino acids long. CDR3 sequence reads: CASSFSGQGLNEQFF. Written as DNA, the CDR3 is TGTGCCAGCAGCTTTTCGGGACAGGGGCTCAATGAGCAGTTCTTC.

Written as DNA, the CDR3 is TGTGCCAGCAGTTTATGGAGGGGTGAGCAGTTCTTC. Its translation is CASSLWRGEQFF. This sequence joins TRBV27 and TRBJ2-1; D might be TRBD2 (6 bases). The CDR3 is made up of 12 amino acids. The V end was cut by 1 base, the J end by 9 bases, with 7 bases between. Germline CDR1 and CDR2: MNHEY and SMNVEV (reference sequence).

This clone was observed a few times. The chain recombines TRBV30 with TRBJ1-5; the D gene is possibly TRBD1 (5 bases). The CDR3 covers 14 residues. Germline V gene sequence: CDR1 GTSNPN, CDR2 SVGIG (reference sequence). Trimming left V 5 bases short and J 0 bases short, with 11 bases between. CDR3 loop: CAWAGGNSNQPQHF. The CDR3 nucleotides read TGTGCCTGGGCCGGGGGGAATAGCAATCAGCCCCAGCATTTT.

V usage is TRBV9 and J usage is TRBJ1-2; the D is unclear. The CDR3 is 15 residues long. V was cut by 0 bases and J by 7 bases, with 16 bases left in between. CDR1 is SGDLS, CDR2 YYNGEE, per germline. CDR3 amino acids: CASSVDAHSSGGYTF. In nucleotides, the CDR3 is TGTGCCAGCAGCGTAGACGCCCACTCATCGGGTGGCTACACCTTC. The full variable domain, completed using reference TRBV9 and TRBJ1-2, is DSGVTQTPKHLITATGQRVTLRCSPRSGDLSVYWYQQSLDQGLQFLIQYYNGEERAKGNILERFSAQQFPDLHSELNLSSLELGDSALYFCASSVDAHSSGGYTFGSGTRLTVV.

This clone was detected only a few times. V usage is TRBV12-2 and J usage is TRBJ1-5. TRBV12-2 is an annotated pseudogene. CDR3 length equals 20 residues. The CDR3, as DNA: TGTGCAAGTCGCTTACCTCCTCCCCGACTGGTCGCTATTAGCAATCAGCCCCAGCATTTT. Amino acid sequence: CASRLPPPRLVAISNQPQHF.

The V gene is TRBV18, the J gene TRBJ2-2, with TRBD2 identical over 10 bases. The CDR3 covers 16 residues. V gave up 1 base and J gave up 1 base; unmatched junction bases: 0. Germline loops: CDR1 KGHSH, CDR2 LQKENI. This CDR3 is CASSPRLAGNTGELFF. The CDR3 nucleotides are TGTGCCAGCTCACCACGACTAGCGGGGAACACCGGGGAGCTGTTTTTT.

The chain has TRBV12-3 or TRBV12-4 and TRBJ1-3, with no clear D. V was trimmed by 5 bases and J by 4 bases, leaving 9 bases between them. The CDR3 loop spans 13 amino acids. The CDR3 loop reads CASSTRAGNTIYF. CDR3 nucleotides: TGTGCCAGCAGTACGCGGGCCGGAAACACCATATATTTT.

This chain joins TRBV7-9 and TRBJ1-1; no firm D call. Germline lookup yields CDR1 SEHNR and CDR2 FQNEAQ (reference sequence). Deletions cut 5 bases from V and 4 bases from J, with 17 bases between. The CDR3 extends over 15 amino acids. The CDR3 loop reads CASSGEGSLSTEAFF. DNA of the CDR3: TGTGCCAGCAGCGGCGAGGGATCCCTTTCCACTGAAGCTTTCTTT. Drawing the rest from reference TRBV7-9 and TRBJ1-1, the complete variable domain is DTGVSQNPRHKITKRGQNVTFRCDPISEHNRLYWYRQTLGQGPEFLTYFQNEAQLEKSRLLSDRFSAERPKGSFSTLEIQRTEQGDSAMYLCASSGEGSLSTEAFFGQGTRLTVV.

The rearrangement uses TRBV6-5 and TRBJ2-2; TRBD2 matches 10 bases. Germline V lookup: CDR1 MNHEY, CDR2 SVGAGI. Germline trimming cut 5 bases from V and 3 bases from J; bases unmatched to any gene: 3. There are 15 residues in the CDR3. CDR3 DNA sequence: TGTGCCAGCAGTACTAGCGGGACATACACCGGGGAGCTGTTTTTT. Its protein product is CASSTSGTYTGELFF.

This rearrangement joins TRBV7-8 to TRBJ2-6; D may be TRBD1 (6 bases). Germline loops: CDR1 SGHVS, CDR2 FQNEAQ. The CDR3 covers 17 residues. V was trimmed by 1 base and J by 0 bases, leaving 10 bases between them. CDR3 nucleotides: TGTGCCAGCAGCTTAGTAGGGGGAGTCTCTGGGGCCAACGTCCTGACTTTC. Translating it yields CASSLVGGVSGANVLTF.

V usage is TRBV5-1 and J usage is TRBJ1-5; maybe TRBD1 (5 bases). The CDR3 runs 15 residues. V was trimmed by 0 bases and J by 3 bases, leaving 10 bases between them. Germline assignment: CDR1 SGHRS and CDR2 YFSETQ. CDR3 sequence reads: CASSLGGANNQPQHF. In DNA form, the CDR3 reads TGCGCCAGCAGCTTGGGCGGGGCAAACAATCAGCCCCAGCATTTT.

The chain uses TRBV18 and TRBJ2-1, with TRBD2 matching 8 bases. Per the germline V gene, CDR1 is KGHSH and CDR2 is LQKENI. The CDR3 loop spans 16 amino acids. V gave up 6 bases and J gave up 5 bases; unmatched junction bases: 12. The CDR3: CASSALASGSNNEQFF. The CDR3 coding sequence is TGTGCCAGCTCCGCCTTGGCTAGCGGGTCCAACAATGAGCAGTTCTTC.

The rearrangement links TRBV5-4 to TRBJ2-1; 11 positions match TRBD2. The V segment lost 0 bases and the J segment 1 base; nucleotides outside the gene matches: 3. The CDR3 extends over 17 amino acids. CDR1 and CDR2 (germline): SGHNT, YYREEE (reference sequence). Here the CDR3 reads CASSLGLAGGSYNEQFF. The DNA for the CDR3 is TGTGCCAGCAGCTTGGGGCTAGCGGGGGGATCCTACAATGAGCAGTTCTTC.

This clone was observed a handful of times. The chain joins TRBV5-1 to TRBJ2-3; 9 bases are a match to TRBD1. V was clipped by 5 bases and J by 0 bases; unmatched bases: 7. CDR1 is SGHRS and CDR2 is YFSETQ in the germline V gene. CDR3 size: 16 residues. The CDR3 region has the DNA TGCGCCAGCAGTCCGGACAGGGGCTATAGCACAGATACGCAGTATTTT. Its translation is CASSPDRGYSTDTQYF.

The sample holds a few counts of this clone. CDR3 bases: TGTGCCATCCATCAGGGGTTGATGAACGGGGAGCTGTTTTTT. Translating it yields CAIHQGLMNGELFF. The rearrangement joins TRBV2 to TRBJ2-2; tentatively, D is TRBD1 (6 bases). Per germline, CDR1 SNHLY and CDR2 FYNNEI. This CDR3 comprises 14 residues. Trimming stripped 10 bases from V and 7 bases from J, with 19 bases between.

This sequence joins TRBV12-2 and TRBJ2-7; the table gives TRBD2 as D, unverified against the DNA. TRBV12-2 is assigned pseudogene status. The CDR3 loop spans 17 amino acids. DNA for the CDR3: TGTGCAAGTCGCTTAGAGCGGGATGGGCCTACGATCTACGAGCAGTACTTC. This gives the protein CASRLERDGPTIYEQYF.

The rearrangement links TRBV4-2 to TRBJ2-2; the D gene is possibly TRBD1 (5 bases). The CDR3 totals 19 residues. In germline, CDR1 is LGHNA, CDR2 YNFKEQ. V lost 0 bases to trimming and J lost 5 bases, with 22 bases between them. CDR3 protein: CASSQDIPAGRTRTGELFF. For the CDR3, the DNA is TGTGCCAGCAGCCAAGATATCCCAGCAGGGCGAACGAGGACCGGGGAGCTGTTTTTT.

This chain links TRBV7-2 with TRBJ2-3; D is unresolved. V was shortened by 5 bases and J by 6 bases, with 9 bases between the two germline ends. Germline V gives CDR1 SGHTA, CDR2 FQGNSA. This CDR3 contains 12 residues. The CDR3 DNA reads TGTGCCAGCAGCCCCCGTGTTGATACGCAGTATTTT. Protein product: CASSPRVDTQYF.

The chain carries TRBV18 and TRBJ2-3; D perhaps matches TRBD2 (5 bases). Trimming left V 6 bases short and J 0 bases short, with 13 bases between. Germline V gives CDR1 KGHSH, CDR2 LQKENI. This CDR3 has 15 amino acids. The CDR3 region has the DNA TGTGCCAGCTCTCGTGACTACTACAGCACAGATACGCAGTATTTT. Amino acid sequence: CASSRDYYSTDTQYF.

This chain connects TRBV19 to TRBJ1-4, with TRBD1 matching over 7 bases. The germline CDR1 and CDR2 sequences are LNHDA and SQIVND (reference sequence). This CDR3 has 16 residues. The trim removed 5 bases at V and 3 bases at J, leaving 9 bases unmatched. The DNA for the CDR3 is TGTGCCAGTAGTCTAGGGACAGTTTCATCTAATGAAAAACTGTTTTTT. This gives the protein CASSLGTVSSNEKLFF.

The J gene is TRBJ2-7, the V gene TRBV10-1, with TRBD1 identical over 7 bases. Germline V gene lookup returns CDR1 WNHNN and CDR2 SYGVQD (reference sequence). The CDR3 sequence is 14 residues long. J gave up 6 bases and V 7 bases, and 12 bases lay outside the gene matches. CDR3: CASKEQRDSGEQYF. In DNA, the CDR3 is TGCGCCAGCAAAGAACAAAGGGACAGTGGCGAGCAGTACTTC.